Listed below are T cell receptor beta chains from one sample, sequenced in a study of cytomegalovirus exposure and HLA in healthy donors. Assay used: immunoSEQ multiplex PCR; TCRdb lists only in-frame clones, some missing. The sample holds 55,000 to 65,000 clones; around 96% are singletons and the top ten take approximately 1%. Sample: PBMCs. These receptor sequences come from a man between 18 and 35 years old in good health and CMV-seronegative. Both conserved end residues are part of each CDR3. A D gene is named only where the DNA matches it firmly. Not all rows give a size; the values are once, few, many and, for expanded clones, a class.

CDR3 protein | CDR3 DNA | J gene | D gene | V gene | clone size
CASSSSRLAAQYF | TGTGCCAGCAGTTCGTCAAGACTAGCTGCGCAGTATTTT | TRBJ2-3 | TRBD2 | TRBV27 | -
CAWSVNGHSNEKLFF | TGTGCCTGGAGTGTAAACGGACATAGTAATGAAAAACTGTTTTTT | TRBJ1-4 | - | TRBV30 | -
CASRHTLEAQQFF | TGTGCCAGCAGACATACACTAGAGGCGCAACAGTTCTTC | TRBJ2-1 | - | TRBV28 | -
CASSLTLGGQETQYF | TGTGCCAGCAGTTTAACCCTCGGCGGTCAAGAGACCCAGTACTTC | TRBJ2-5 | - | TRBV27 | -
CASSSGQGWDEQFF | TGCGCCAGCAGCTCGGGACAGGGTTGGGATGAGCAGTTCTTC | TRBJ2-1 | TRBD1 | TRBV5-1 | once
CASSPGTSHSNQPQHF | TGTGCCAGCAGCCCCGGGACTTCTCACTCCAATCAGCCCCAGCATTTT | TRBJ1-5 | - | TRBV27 | -
CASSKPLAGVRDEQFF | TGTGCCAGCAGCAAGCCCTTAGCGGGAGTAAGGGATGAGCAGTTCTTC | TRBJ2-1 | TRBD2 | TRBV7-9 | -
CASSDRTSGDSYNEQFF | TGTGCCAGCAGCGATCGGACTAGCGGAGACTCCTACAATGAGCAGTTCTTC | TRBJ2-1 | TRBD2 | TRBV13 | -
CASSRLGSYNEQFF | TGTGCCAGCAGTCGACTAGGCTCCTACAATGAGCAGTTCTTC | TRBJ2-1 | - | TRBV27 | -
CASSGLAGARFF | TGTGCCAGCAGTGGACTAGCGGGAGCACGGTTCTTC | TRBJ2-1 | TRBD2 | TRBV2 | -
CASSPGTGYEQYF | TGTGCCAGCTCACCAGGGACAGGGTACGAGCAGTACTTC | TRBJ2-7 | TRBD1 | TRBV18 | -
CASRIGAGGSYEQYF | TGTGCCAGCAGAATAGGCGCGGGGGGGTCCTACGAGCAGTACTTC | TRBJ2-7 | TRBD2 | TRBV6-5 | -
CATRQGRGSYEQYF | TGTGCCACAAGGCAGGGTCGTGGCTCCTACGAGCAGTACTTC | TRBJ2-7 | - | TRBV19 | -
CASTDSGGGTEAFF | TGCGCCAGCACCGACTCGGGGGGTGGTACTGAAGCTTTCTTT | TRBJ1-1 | - | TRBV5-1 | -
CASIQGAYEQYF | TGTGCCAGCATCCAGGGGGCATACGAGCAGTACTTC | TRBJ2-7 | TRBD1 | TRBV2 | -
CASTNSYEQYF | TGTGCCAGCACCAACTCCTACGAGCAGTACTTC | TRBJ2-7 | - | TRBV7-2 | -
CASSRQEYEQYF | TGTGCCAGCAGTCGACAGGAGTACGAGCAGTACTTC | TRBJ2-7 | - | TRBV28 | -
CASSERRTGGYEQYF | TGTGCCAGCAGTGAACGGAGGACAGGGGGCTACGAGCAGTACTTC | TRBJ2-7 | TRBD1 | TRBV6-1 | -
CASGTLSGRQNNEQFF | TGTGCCAGCGGGACCCTGAGCGGGAGGCAGAACAATGAGCAGTTCTTC | TRBJ2-1 | TRBD2 | TRBV7-9 | once
CASMLAGGENTGELFF | TGCGCCAGCATGCTGGCGGGAGGGGAAAACACCGGGGAGCTGTTTTTT | TRBJ2-2 | TRBD2 | TRBV10-2 | -
CASSQGIGGLAGTYNEQFF | TGTGCCAGCAGCCAAGGGATCGGGGGACTAGCGGGAACCTACAATGAGCAGTTCTTC | TRBJ2-1 | TRBD2 | TRBV14 | -
CASSPQGLQGGDTQYF | TGTGCCAGCTCACCGCAGGGATTACAGGGTGGAGATACGCAGTATTTT | TRBJ2-3 | - | TRBV18 | -
CASSLERVSSYEQYF | TGTGCCAGCAGCTTAGAACGGGTAAGCTCCTACGAGCAGTACTTC | TRBJ2-7 | - | TRBV11-2 | -
CASSLAPGQGTGNTIYF | TGTGCCAGCAGCTTAGCCCCTGGACAGGGGACCGGAAACACCATATATTTT | TRBJ1-3 | TRBD1 | TRBV7-2 | once
CAISETLSGSGTGELFF | TGTGCCATCAGTGAGACCCTTAGCGGGAGTGGAACCGGGGAGCTGTTTTTT | TRBJ2-2 | TRBD2 | TRBV10-3 | -
CAAGRGLDTQYF | TGTGCCGCGGGGAGGGGCCTAGATACGCAGTATTTT | TRBJ2-3 | TRBD2 | TRBV27 | -
CASSLVSLAGSTRQYF | TGTGCCAGCAGCTTAGTTTCTCTAGCGGGGAGTACGAGGCAGTACTTC | TRBJ2-7 | TRBD2 | TRBV13 | once
CASRRGHFNEKLFF | TGTGCCTCCCGACGGGGACACTTTAATGAAAAACTGTTTTTT | TRBJ1-4 | - | TRBV30 | -
CSGETSGRCADTQYF | TGCAGCGGTGAAACTAGCGGGAGGTGCGCAGATACGCAGTATTTT | TRBJ2-3 | TRBD2 | TRBV29-1 | -
CSGQGATNEKLFF | TGCAGCGGACAGGGGGCCACTAATGAAAAACTGTTTTTT | TRBJ1-4 | TRBD1 | TRBV29-1 | -
CASSLETGGPFLNTDTQYF | TGTGCCAGCAGCTTGGAGACAGGGGGCCCTTTCCTCAACACAGATACGCAGTATTTT | TRBJ2-3 | TRBD1 | TRBV7-8 | -
CASSLELGLAGGIREQYF | TGTGCCAGCAGCTTAGAATTGGGACTAGCGGGAGGGATTCGCGAGCAGTACTTC | TRBJ2-7 | TRBD2 | TRBV13 | -
CSVQGLGTEAFF | TGCAGCGTCCAGGGGCTAGGCACTGAAGCTTTCTTT | TRBJ1-1 | - | TRBV29-1 | -
CASSPGGDNEQFF | TGTGCCAGCAGCCCCGGCGGGGACAATGAGCAGTTCTTC | TRBJ2-1 | - | TRBV7-9 | -